This TCR beta chain was recovered during a study of T cells in Graves' hyperthyroidism and ophthalmopathy. Study results and caveats: Most thyroid clonotypes expanded above 0.001 were also detected in blood.

V lost 0 bases, J lost 1 base, and 12 bases lay in between. This CDR3 region has 16 residues. Germline-derived CDR1 and CDR2 are MNHEY and SVGAGI. The table lists this clonotype with many counts. What it binds is unknown. RNA transcripts provided the source from which TCR beta CDR3 regions were amplified. HTBI primers were used for first-round RT-PCR of the TCR CDR3. TCRdb called the multiplex PCR reads again in MiXCR, with one record for every CDR3 protein. The sample lists approximately 380,000 distinct CDR3 sequences, 15% to 20% occurring once. Fresh 10 ml peripheral blood yielded PBMCs. The sequence was obtained from a woman between 18 and 29 years old with Graves' hyperthyroidism. The chain couples TRBV6-5 to TRBJ1-2; TRBD1 might be the D (6 bases). Sequencing was done on a sample of blood. CDR3 sequence reads: CASSYSGGPNNYGYTF. The CDR3 DNA sequence: TGTGCCAGCAGTTACTCAGGGGGGCCTAATAACTATGGCTACACCTTC.